Following are 7 T cell receptor beta chains from one sample sequenced in a study of T cells in Graves' hyperthyroidism and ophthalmopathy. Researchers took RNA transcripts and amplified the TCR beta CDR3 regions from them. HTBI primers were employed in a first-round RT-PCR of the TCR CDR3. TCRdb reprocessed the multiplex PCR reads with MiXCR, giving one entry per CDR3 protein. Among under 450,000 distinct CDR3 sequences listed, less than 20% were seen once. The sequenced material came from blood. The receptors stem from a woman in her late teens or twenties with Graves' hyperthyroidism.

The table lists this clonotype with a few counts. Relative to the germline gene, one junction end is altered; a read error may explain this. This chain connects TRBV12-3 or TRBV12-4 to TRBJ2-2, with a tentative D call TRBD2 (5 bases). This CDR3 comprises 13 residues. The CDR3 nucleotides read TGTGCTAGCAGTCCATCTCCCACCGGGGAGCTGCTTTTT. This gives the protein CASSPSPTGELLF.

This chain uses TRBV6-1 with TRBJ2-7; 9 positions match TRBD2. The CDR3 consists of 15 residues. Trimming at V came to 5 bases and at J to 3 bases, leaving 8 bases not matched to a gene. The germline CDR1 and CDR2 sequences are MNHNS and SASEGT. The CDR3 region is CASSSQTSGYYEQYF. In DNA form, the CDR3 reads TGTGCCAGCAGTTCCCAGACTAGCGGCTACTACGAGCAGTACTTC.

This clonotype was seen repeatedly, ten times or more. J is TRBJ1-2 and V is TRBV7-9, with 8 bases identical to TRBD1. This CDR3 comprises 18 residues. V lost 2 bases and J lost 5; bases outside the gene matches: 16. CDR1 and CDR2 from the germline V gene are SEHNR and FQNEAQ (reference sequence). The DNA of the CDR3 is TGTGCCAGCAGCTTAAAGTGGAGGGGGCCAGGGGGCAGATATGGCTACACCTTC. It translates to CASSLKWRGPGGRYGYTF. The full variable domain, in which reference TRBV7-9 and TRBJ1-2 provide the parts outside the CDR3, is DTGVSQNPRHKITKRGQNVTFRCDPISEHNRLYWYRQTLGQGPEFLTYFQNEAQLEKSRLLSDRFSAERPKGSFSTLEIQRTEQGDSAMYLCASSLKWRGPGGRYGYTFGSGTRLTVV.

This clonotype was detected many times. The chain carries TRBV3-1 and TRBJ1-5; no clear D. The germline V and J ends were trimmed by 6 bases and 0 bases, with 12 bases remaining between them. Germline V CDR1 and CDR2: LGHDT, YNNKEL (reference sequence). There are 15 residues in the CDR3. The CDR3 loop reads CASSSGSISNQPQHF. CDR3 DNA sequence: TGTGCCAGCAGTTCGGGGAGCATTAGCAATCAGCCCCAGCATTTT.

In its sample, this clonotype was seen many times. The chain joins TRBV10-3 to TRBJ2-7; D ambiguous. The CDR3 length is 14 residues. V was shortened by 4 bases and J by 3 bases, with 13 bases between the two germline ends. Germline loops: CDR1 ENHRY, CDR2 SYGVKD. Written as DNA, the CDR3 is TGTGCCATCAGTGCTGGGCCCACCGACTACGAGCAGTACTTC. Amino acids: CAISAGPTDYEQYF.

This clonotype appeared many times. The rearrangement joins TRBV14 to TRBJ2-5; no clear D. Germline CDR1 SGHDN, CDR2 FVKESK. The CDR3 has 14 amino acids. V lost 1 base and J 4 bases, leaving 10 bases between the germline ends. CDR3 nucleotide sequence: TGTGCCAGCAGCCAAGTGGACGGAGTAGAGACCCAGTACTTC. This gives the protein CASSQVDGVETQYF.

The table lists this clonotype with many counts. This chain uses TRBV28 with TRBJ2-7, with D possibly matching TRBD1 (6 bases). V lost 6 bases, J lost 1 base, and 16 bases lay in between. The length of the CDR3 is 15 residues. Germline CDR1 and CDR2: MDHEN and SYDVKM. The chain's CDR3 is CASSLDLTGSYEQYF. The DNA for the CDR3 is TGTGCCAGCAGCCTTGACTTAACAGGGTCCTACGAGCAGTACTTC.